Below are 24 T cell receptor beta chains sequenced from a single sample in a study of shared clonotypes between healthy human individuals. Using immunoSEQ multiplex PCR, the repertoire was profiled, and TCRdb retains in-frame clones only, with some absent. The sample carries roughly 330,000 clones, about 74% recorded once. The source material was memory CD4+ T cells sorted from blood. Subset reported: CD45RA-negative fraction. The receptors stem from a man aged 25 to 40 in good health.

The chain links TRBV10-3 to TRBJ2-4; D is perhaps TRBD2 (6 bases). The CDR3 contains 16 residues. The V end was cut by 6 bases, the J end by 0 bases, with 15 bases between. CDR1 ENHRY and CDR2 SYGVKD come from the germline V gene. The CDR3 loop reads CAISAGGSLAKNIQYF. The CDR3 nucleotides read TGTGCCATCAGCGCAGGAGGGTCTCTAGCCAAAAACATTCAGTACTTC.

This clone was seen a handful of times. This chain joins TRBV30 and TRBJ2-1; 7 nucleotides line up with TRBD2. The CDR3 extends over 15 amino acids. The ends lost 3 bases at V and 5 bases at J; junction bases unmatched: 10. In germline, CDR1 is GTSNPN, CDR2 SVGIG (reference sequence). The chain's CDR3 is CAWRRRASGNNEQFF. The CDR3 region has the DNA TGTGCCTGGAGAAGGAGGGCTAGCGGTAACAATGAGCAGTTCTTC.

This rearrangement joins TRBV7-2 to TRBJ2-1; the D gene is possibly TRBD2 (5 bases). Germline V gene lookup returns CDR1 SGHTA and CDR2 FQGNSA. This CDR3 region has 14 residues. The V end was cut by 4 bases, the J end by 5 bases, with 12 bases between. CDR3: CASSSTRPHNEQFF. The CDR3 bases are TGTGCCAGCAGCTCAACTAGACCCCACAATGAGCAGTTCTTC.

The sample holds many counts of this clone. Germline and junction disagree at one end, which may indicate a read error. Other DNA sequences within the sample encode an identical CDR3. This chain uses TRBV20-1 with TRBJ1-2; D remains unclear. CDR1 is DFQATT and CDR2 is SNEGSKA in the germline V gene (reference sequence). There are 10 residues in the CDR3. CDR3 sequence: CSARENGYTF. CDR3 coding DNA: TGCAGTGCGAGAGAGAACGGCTACACCTTC.

The V call is TRBV28, the J call TRBJ1-5, with a tentative D call TRBD1 (6 bases). The germline V gene encodes CDR1 MDHEN and CDR2 SYDVKM. V was cut by 8 bases and J by 8 bases, with 16 bases left in between. The CDR3 is 13 residues long. The DNA of the CDR3 is TGTGCCAGCGATCAACAGGGAGGCGAGCCCCAGCATTTT. Residues: CASDQQGGEPQHF. Using reference TRBV28 and TRBJ1-5 for the parts outside the CDR3, the full variable domain is DVKVTQSSRYLVKRTGEKVFLECVQDMDHENMFWYRQDPGLGLRLIYFSYDVKMKEKGDIPEGYSVSREKKERFSLILESASTNQTSMYLCASDQQGGEPQHFGDGTRLSIL.

In nucleotides, the CDR3 is TGTGCCAGCTCACCAATGGGACAGGGCTTTGAGCAGTTCTTC. As protein: CASSPMGQGFEQFF. The V call is TRBV18, the J call TRBJ2-1, with 9 nucleotides matching TRBD1. The CDR3 covers 14 residues. Germline CDR1 KGHSH, CDR2 LQKENI. V lost 2 bases, J lost 9 bases, and 5 bases stayed unmatched.

The rearrangement links TRBV27 to TRBJ1-2; 10 positions match TRBD1. J gave up 4 bases and V 6 bases, and 2 bases lay outside the gene matches. The CDR3 loop spans 13 amino acids. Germline V gene lookup returns CDR1 MNHEY and CDR2 SMNVEV (reference sequence). CDR3 sequence (DNA): TGTGCCAGCAGCCGGACAGGGGGCTATGGCTACACCTTC. This gives the protein CASSRTGGYGYTF.

The chain recombines TRBV15 with TRBJ2-1; D may be TRBD1 (6 bases). This CDR3 has 12 amino acids. Germline V gene lookup returns CDR1 LNHNV and CDR2 YYDKDF (reference sequence). The V and J ends lost 8 bases and 4 bases respectively, with 9 bases between them. The CDR3 sequence is CATAQGYNEQFF. CDR3 sequence (DNA): TGTGCCACCGCTCAGGGGTACAATGAGCAGTTCTTC.

This sequence joins TRBV9 and TRBJ2-3, with 9 bases fitting TRBD2. The CDR3 consists of 17 residues. Germline assignment: CDR1 SGDLS and CDR2 YYNGEE. J lost 1 base, V lost 0 bases, and 6 bases had no gene match. This CDR3 reads CASSVEARTSGTDTQYF. CDR3 nucleotides: TGTGCCAGCAGCGTAGAGGCAAGGACTAGCGGCACAGATACGCAGTATTTT.

The chain carries TRBV25-1 and TRBJ2-1; TRBD1 matches at 10 bases. J was trimmed by 6 bases and V by 6 bases; bases with no gene match: 8. The CDR3 totals 15 residues. The germline CDR1 and CDR2 sequences are MGHDK and SYGVNS. The CDR3 nucleotides are TGTGCCAGCAGACCACCGGGACAGGGGAGCAATGAGCAGTTCTTC. It is translated as CASRPPGQGSNEQFF. The full variable domain, in which reference TRBV25-1 and TRBJ2-1 provide the parts outside the CDR3, is EADIYQTPRYLVIGTGKKITLECSQTMGHDKMYWYQQDPGMELHLIHYSYGVNSTEKGDLSSESTVSRIRTEHFPLTLESARPSHTSQYLCASRPPGQGSNEQFFGPGTRLTVL.

This clone was detected only once. The chain recombines TRBV5-1 with TRBJ2-2, with D hard to call. The length of the CDR3 is 14 residues. V was pared by 4 bases and J by 4 bases, with 11 bases between. From germline, CDR1 is SGHRS and CDR2 YFSETQ. This chain's CDR3 is CASSASGITGELFF. DNA for the CDR3: TGCGCCAGCAGCGCGTCAGGAATCACCGGGGAGCTGTTTTTT.

The rearrangement links TRBV5-4 to TRBJ2-1; 10 bases fit TRBD2. Germline lookup yields CDR1 SGHNT and CDR2 YYREEE (reference sequence). V lost 0 bases, J lost 0 bases, and 12 bases stayed unmatched. The CDR3 covers 20 residues. CDR3 residues: CASSLDSGRAVQSSYNEQFF. DNA for the CDR3: TGTGCCAGCAGCTTGGACAGCGGGAGGGCCGTCCAGAGCTCCTACAATGAGCAGTTCTTC.

This chain links TRBV4-1 with TRBJ2-7, with 11 bases lining up with TRBD2. CDR3 length: 18 residues. CDR1 is MGHRA, CDR2 YSYEKL, per germline. The J segment lost 1 base and the V segment lost 0 bases, leaving 8 bases of the junction unmatched. In DNA, the CDR3 is TGCGCCAGCAGCCAAGATTGGACCGGGACTAGCGGTTCCTACGAGCAGTACTTC. It encodes CASSQDWTGTSGSYEQYF.

This chain uses TRBV12-2 with TRBJ2-1. TRBV12-2 is a pseudogene. This CDR3 spans 16 amino acids. The DNA of the CDR3 is TGTGCAAGTCACCGGAGGGGGGACACGGAAATCCATGAGCAGTTCTTC. Translation gives CASHRRGDTEIHEQFF.

The chain couples TRBV2 to TRBJ1-5; D is unclear. Germline V lookup: CDR1 SNHLY, CDR2 FYNNEI. The CDR3 consists of 16 residues. V shed 2 bases and J shed 2 bases, with 13 bases lying between them. CDR3 DNA sequence: TGTGCCAGCAGTGAACGTCATGGGGAGGGCAATCAGCCCCAGCATTTT. It encodes CASSERHGEGNQPQHF.

This chain uses TRBV6-6 with TRBJ1-2; D uncertain. The CDR3 extends over 9 amino acids. The germline CDR1 and CDR2 sequences are MNHNY and SVGAGI (reference sequence). Trimming pared 8 bases from V and 6 bases from J, leaving 4 bases between. The CDR3 region is CASGDGYTF. The CDR3, as DNA: TGTGCCAGCGGAGATGGCTACACCTTC.

The chain employs TRBV10-2 and TRBJ1-4; the match to TRBD1 covers 7 bases. The germline gives CDR1 WSHSY, CDR2 SAAADI. CDR3 size: 14 residues. The V gene end was trimmed by 9 bases and the J gene end by 6 bases; junction bases not matched to a gene: 10. The CDR3 DNA sequence: TGCGCCAGTGGAAACAGGGGTGAGGATGAAAAACTGTTTTTT. This codes for CASGNRGEDEKLFF.

This clone was recorded at least ten times. V is TRBV27 and J is TRBJ2-7; D is possibly TRBD1 (6 bases). V lost 5 bases and J lost 2, with 31 bases in between. CDR3 length equals 20 residues. Germline loops: CDR1 MNHEY, CDR2 SMNVEV (reference sequence). CDR3 region: CASSPNIGAPTGSTAYEQYF. DNA of the CDR3: TGTGCCAGCAGTCCTAATATTGGGGCCCCTACAGGGAGCACGGCCTACGAGCAGTACTTC.

V is TRBV11-1 and J is TRBJ1-1, with no clear D. This CDR3 has 14 amino acids. The germline gives CDR1 SGHAT, CDR2 FQDESV (reference sequence). V was cut by 4 bases and J by 0 bases, with 9 bases left in between. DNA of the CDR3: TGTGCCAGCAGCTCGAAACAAGTGAACACTGAAGCTTTCTTT. It encodes CASSSKQVNTEAFF.

This clone appeared a few times. The rearrangement joins TRBV27 to TRBJ2-3, with a tentative D call TRBD2 (6 bases). The CDR3 is 13 residues long. Germline V gives CDR1 MNHEY, CDR2 SMNVEV (reference sequence). Between the trimmed V and J ends, which lost 4 bases and 4 bases, there was a span of 9 bases. Here the CDR3 DNA reads TGTGCCAGCAGTTCCCGACTAGCAGATACGCAGTATTTT. It codes for CASSSRLADTQYF.

This rearrangement joins TRBV16 to TRBJ2-7; D unclear. V was pared by 1 base and J by 5 bases, with 3 bases between. This CDR3 has 11 amino acids. From germline, CDR1 is KGHSY and CDR2 FQNENV. As DNA, the CDR3 is TGTGCCAGCAGCCAATTCCACGAGCAGTACTTC. Its protein is CASSQFHEQYF.

The chain couples TRBV13 to TRBJ2-5; possibly TRBD1 or TRBD2 for D (6 bases each). The CDR3 runs to 15 residues. With 0 bases removed from V and 5 bases from J, the gap between germline ends came to 13 bases. The germline gives CDR1 PRHDT, CDR2 FYEKMQ (reference sequence). In nucleotides, the CDR3 is TGTGCCAGCAGCTTAGGCCTCCGGGGGCGGGAGACCCAGTACTTC. Its translation is CASSLGLRGRETQYF.

The rearrangement joins TRBV20-1 to TRBJ2-1; TRBD2 matches at 8 bases. CDR1 and CDR2 from the germline V gene are DFQATT and SNEGSKA (reference sequence). CDR3 length: 11 amino acids. The junction had 5 bases not matched to a gene; V was cut back by 1 base and J by 15 bases. The CDR3 DNA sequence: TGCAGTGCTAGAGGGTCGGGAGGGAGGTTCTTC. This codes for CSARGSGGRFF.

This chain uses TRBV29-1 with TRBJ2-1, with TRBD2 identical over 9 bases. Germline lookup yields CDR1 SQVTM and CDR2 ANQGSEA. Unmatched junction bases numbered 6, after V lost 7 bases and J lost 5 bases. The CDR3 has 13 residues. The CDR3 nucleotides read TGCAGCGCTAGCGGGAACTTAAACAATGAGCAGTTCTTC. It codes for CSASGNLNNEQFF.